Listed here are 3 T cell receptor beta chains from one sample, sequenced in a study of shared clonotypes between healthy human individuals. Clones were sequenced by immunoSEQ multiplex PCR, and TCRdb holds only the in-frame ones, with some missing. The data contain about 2.4 million clones, more than 80% of them singletons. Sequencing input: naive CD4+ T cells sorted from blood. Subset denoted: CD45RA+ positively selected. The source is a man between 18 and 29 years old in good health.

This sequence joins TRBV6-4 and TRBJ2-1, with 11 nucleotides matching TRBD2. This CDR3 contains 22 residues. From germline, CDR1 is MRHNA and CDR2 SNTAGT. With V trimmed by 2 bases and J by 0 bases, 18 bases remained unmatched. The chain's CDR3 is CASSDHWATSGAKTRSYNEQFF. CDR3 nucleotide sequence: TGTGCCAGCAGTGACCATTGGGCGACTAGCGGGGCTAAGACTCGCTCCTACAATGAGCAGTTCTTC.

The chain uses TRBV20-1 and TRBJ2-4; 7 bases line up with TRBD1. Trimming at V came to 6 bases and at J to 7 bases, leaving 3 bases not matched to a gene. Germline-derived CDR1 and CDR2 are DFQATT and SNEGSKA (reference sequence). This CDR3 is built from 11 residues. The CDR3 loop reads CSALTGNIQYF. Written as DNA, the CDR3 is TGCAGTGCCCTGACAGGGAACATTCAGTACTTC.

Written as DNA, the CDR3 is TGTGCCAGCTCACCGCCGGGACAAATAAACATTCAGTACTTC. Residues: CASSPPGQINIQYF. The rearrangement links TRBV18 to TRBJ2-4; D is possibly TRBD1 (6 bases). Germline assignment: CDR1 KGHSH and CDR2 LQKENI. The ends were cut back, 3 bases at V and 6 bases at J, with 12 bases in the middle. The CDR3 loop spans 14 amino acids. The full variable domain, its missing parts supplied by reference TRBV18 and TRBJ2-4, is NAGVMQNPRHLVRRRGQEARLRCSPMKGHSHVYWYRQLPEEGLKFMVYLQKENIIDESGMPKERFSAEFPKEGPSILRIQQVVRGDSAAYFCASSPPGQINIQYFGAGTRLSVL.